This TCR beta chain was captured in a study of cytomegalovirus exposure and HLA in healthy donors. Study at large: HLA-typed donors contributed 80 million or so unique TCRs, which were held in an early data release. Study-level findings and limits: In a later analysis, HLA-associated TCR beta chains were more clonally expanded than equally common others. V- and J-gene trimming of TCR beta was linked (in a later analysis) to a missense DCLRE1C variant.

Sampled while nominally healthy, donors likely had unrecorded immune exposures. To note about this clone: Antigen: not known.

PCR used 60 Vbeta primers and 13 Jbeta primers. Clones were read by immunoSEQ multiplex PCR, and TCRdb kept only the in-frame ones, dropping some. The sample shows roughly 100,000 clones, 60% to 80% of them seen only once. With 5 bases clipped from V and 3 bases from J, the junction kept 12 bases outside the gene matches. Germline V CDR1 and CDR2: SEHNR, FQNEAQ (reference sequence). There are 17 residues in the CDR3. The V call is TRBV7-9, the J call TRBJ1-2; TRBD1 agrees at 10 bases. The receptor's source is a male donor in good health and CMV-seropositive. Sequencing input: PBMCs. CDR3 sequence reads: CASSPWQTGGIDYGYTF. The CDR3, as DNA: TGTGCCAGCAGCCCATGGCAGACAGGGGGCATTGACTATGGCTACACCTTC.